This T cell receptor (beta chain) comes out of a study of T cells in Graves' hyperthyroidism and ophthalmopathy. Study overall: Peripheral blood sampling occurred at initial diagnosis, before any treatment.

RNA transcripts were the template for amplifying TCR beta CDR3 regions. An initial round of RT-PCR targeting the TCR CDR3 relied on the HTBI primer set. TCRdb reanalysed the multiplex PCR reads using MiXCR and keeps one entry per CDR3 protein. This table has approximately 870,000 distinct CDR3 sequences, 38% appearing once. In germline, CDR1 is SQVTM, CDR2 ANQGSEA. CDR3 length: 10 amino acids. Points on this clonotype: An end of the junction differs from the germline gene, which may be a read error.

The sequence was obtained from a young man with Graves' hyperthyroidism. The chain is built from TRBV29-1 and TRBJ1-2; 7 nucleotides agree with TRBD1. Material for sequencing was blood. The CDR3 nucleotides read TGCAGCGTCAGGGGGACCACTGAAGCTTTC. As protein: CSVRGTTEAF. Based on the CDR3 plus reference TRBV29-1 and TRBJ1-2, the full variable domain is SAVISQKPSRDICQRGTSLTIQCQVDSQVTMMFWYRQQPGQSLTLIATANQGSEATYESGFVIDKFPISRPNLTFSTLTVSNMSPEDSSIYLCSVRGTTEAFGSGTRLTVV.